Below are 19 T cell receptor beta chains sequenced from a single sample in a study of blood T cell repertoires in COVID-19 (dated by TCRdb to 2018 to 2021). The library was made by the immunoSEQ multiplex PCR assay. TCRdb re-hosts the immuneACCESS table, in-frame sequences only. Its copies lack some clones; in the studies checked, an unresolved V gene accounts for under half of them, and the cause for the rest is not known. This sample is represented by 220,000 or so clones; around 80% of them were singletons. The top ten constitute less than 7% of the sample. The source material was peripheral blood. The origin of the receptors is a woman in her 70s with acute or convalescent COVID-19.

The chain combines TRBV5-5 with TRBJ2-2, with 8 bases lining up with TRBD2. The V gene's germline CDR1 is SGHKS and CDR2 YYEKEE (reference sequence). Germline trimming cut 4 bases from V and 5 bases from J; bases unmatched to any gene: 7. The CDR3 sequence is 15 residues long. CDR3 loop: CASSKGLVRTGELFF. CDR3 nucleotide sequence: TGTGCCAGCAGCAAGGGACTAGTGAGGACCGGGGAGCTGTTTTTT.

The rearrangement links TRBV3-1 (or the pseudogene TRBV3-2) to TRBJ1-5; 8 nucleotides line up with TRBD1. Germline V gives CDR1 LGHDT, CDR2 YNNKEL (reference sequence). The V gene end was trimmed by 4 bases and the J gene end by 4 bases; junction bases not matched to a gene: 9. The CDR3 extends over 16 amino acids. In DNA form, the CDR3 reads TGTGCCAGCAGCCTTTCGACAGGGGCTATGAATCAGCCCCAGCATTTT. Its protein product is CASSLSTGAMNQPQHF.

V gene TRBV9 combines with J gene TRBJ2-1; D perhaps matches TRBD1 (6 bases). Germline V gene data show CDR1 as SGDLS and CDR2 as YYNGEE. V was cut by 4 bases and J by 6 bases, with 17 bases left in between. The CDR3 runs to 15 residues. CDR3 bases: TGTGCCAGCAGCATCCAGACAGGCTCTTTCAATGAGCAGTTCTTC. As protein: CASSIQTGSFNEQFF.

This clone was seen just once. J is TRBJ2-5 and V is TRBV7-2, with 7 bases matching TRBD2. This CDR3 has 14 amino acids. The V gene's germline CDR1 is SGHTA and CDR2 FQGNSA. V lost 3 bases to trimming and J lost 4 bases; unmatched junction nucleotides: 5. The CDR3 loop is CASSLMLAGETQYF. The DNA of the CDR3 is TGTGCCAGCAGCTTGATGTTAGCGGGAGAGACCCAGTACTTC.

CDR3 bases: TGTGCCAGCAGCGTAGGGGCTAGCGGGAAGTACGAGCAGTACTTC. This gives the protein CASSVGASGKYEQYF. V gene TRBV9 combines with J gene TRBJ2-7; 9 nucleotides line up with TRBD2. This CDR3 has 15 amino acids. In germline, CDR1 is SGDLS, CDR2 YYNGEE. V gave up 0 bases and J gave up 4 bases; unmatched junction bases: 5. Together with reference TRBV9 and TRBJ2-7, the CDR3 gives the full variable domain: DSGVTQTPKHLITATGQRVTLRCSPRSGDLSVYWYQQSLDQGLQFLIQYYNGEERAKGNILERFSAQQFPDLHSELNLSSLELGDSALYFCASSVGASGKYEQYFGPGTRLTVT.

V is TRBV5-5 and J is TRBJ2-1; 7 nucleotides line up with TRBD2. CDR1 and CDR2 from the germline V gene are SGHKS and YYEKEE (reference sequence). This CDR3 contains 16 residues. Losses at the gene ends were 1 base for V and 9 bases for J; bases not matched to a gene: 13. The CDR3 here is CASSLRGGNWEGEQFF. The CDR3 DNA reads TGTGCCAGCAGCTTGAGGGGCGGGAACTGGGAGGGTGAGCAGTTCTTC. The entire variable domain, with the rest obtained from reference TRBV5-5 and TRBJ2-1, is as follows: DAGVTQSPTHLIKTRGQQVTLRCSPISGHKSVSWYQQVLGQGPQFIFQYYEKEERGRGNFPDRFSARQFPNYSSELNVNALLLGDSALYLCASSLRGGNWEGEQFFGPGTRLTVL.

The J gene is TRBJ2-3, the V gene TRBV5-1, with 10 bases identical to TRBD1. Germline V gene sequence: CDR1 SGHRS, CDR2 YFSETQ. J was trimmed by 1 base and V by 0 bases; bases with no gene match: 2. The CDR3 extends over 16 amino acids. The CDR3 reads CASSLGTGGGTDTQYF. The CDR3 DNA reads as TGCGCCAGCAGCTTGGGGACAGGGGGAGGCACAGATACGCAGTATTTT.

The V call is TRBV28, the J call TRBJ1-4; possible D gene TRBD1, 6 bases. Germline CDR1 is MDHEN and CDR2 is SYDVKM. Trimming took 8 bases from V and 7 from J, leaving 23 bases between them. The length of the CDR3 is 16 residues. CDR3 sequence (DNA): TGTGCCAGCTACCCTTTTTTGGGGGGGGCGCGTGAAAAACTGTTTTTT. Amino acid sequence: CASYPFLGGAREKLFF.

The chain is built from TRBV19 and TRBJ2-3; D remains unclear. Trimming cost V 5 bases and J 4 bases, with 10 bases left between them. Germline loops: CDR1 LNHDA, CDR2 SQIVND (reference sequence). The CDR3 is made up of 13 amino acids. CDR3 nucleotides: TGTGCCAGTAGTGATACCCGCGCAGATACGCAGTATTTT. Protein product: CASSDTRADTQYF.

V and J are TRBV3-1 (or the pseudogene TRBV3-2) and TRBJ1-2; TRBD1 agrees at 12 bases. J was trimmed by 7 bases and V by 4 bases; bases with no gene match: 10. The CDR3 consists of 16 residues. Germline-derived CDR1 and CDR2 are LGHDT and YNNKEL (reference sequence). This CDR3 reads CASSLRWGQGALGYTF. The CDR3, as DNA: TGTGCCAGCAGCCTTCGTTGGGGACAGGGGGCTCTTGGCTACACCTTC.

This clone occurred many times. The chain is built from TRBV28 and TRBJ2-1, with 11 bases lining up with TRBD1. J gave up 8 bases and V 5 bases, and 11 bases lay outside the gene matches. CDR3 length: 16 amino acids. CDR1 is MDHEN, CDR2 SYDVKM, per germline. CDR3 residues: CASSVSPGQGDYEQFF. The CDR3 nucleotides read TGTGCCAGCAGTGTTTCGCCGGGACAGGGGGATTATGAGCAGTTCTTC. Supplemented by reference TRBV28 and TRBJ2-1, the full variable domain reads DVKVTQSSRYLVKRTGEKVFLECVQDMDHENMFWYRQDPGLGLRLIYFSYDVKMKEKGDIPEGYSVSREKKERFSLILESASTNQTSMYLCASSVSPGQGDYEQFFGPGTRLTVL.

V gene TRBV4-1 combines with J gene TRBJ2-4, with 11 bases that match TRBD2. The ends lost 1 base at V and 9 bases at J; junction bases unmatched: 8. Germline CDR1 and CDR2: MGHRA and YSYEKL. The CDR3 covers 16 residues. This CDR3 reads CASSQAWLAGGLIQYF. In DNA, the CDR3 is TGCGCCAGCAGCCAAGCGTGGCTAGCGGGAGGACTCATTCAGTACTTC.

The rearrangement joins TRBV30 to TRBJ1-4; no clear D gene. The CDR3 loop spans 14 amino acids. Germline V gene data show CDR1 as GTSNPN and CDR2 as SVGIG (reference sequence). V dropped 3 bases and J dropped 7 bases, with 15 bases sitting between them. This CDR3 reads CAWRRDTVGEKLFF. The CDR3 coding sequence is TGTGCCTGGAGACGCGACACGGTTGGTGAAAAACTGTTTTTT.

The CDR3, as DNA: TGTGCCAGCGTTTCGACGGGGTCCAACACTGAAGCTTTCTTT. Translating it yields CASVSTGSNTEAFF. The genes are TRBV6-6 and TRBJ1-1; D gene uncertain. The V gene's germline CDR1 is MNHNY and CDR2 SVGAGI (reference sequence). CDR3 length: 14 amino acids. V dropped 8 bases and J dropped 2 bases, with 15 bases sitting between them.

The chain is built from TRBV5-1 and TRBJ2-7; the match to TRBD2 covers 10 bases. Germline V gene data show CDR1 as SGHRS and CDR2 as YFSETQ. The V and J ends lost 1 base and 2 bases, in that order; junction bases with no gene match: 6. The length of the CDR3 is 16 residues. The CDR3 is CASSLPPSGGPYEQYF. The CDR3 DNA follows: TGCGCCAGCAGCTTGCCTCCTAGCGGGGGTCCCTACGAGCAGTACTTC.

The chain carries TRBV7-8 and TRBJ2-2; 9 bases fit TRBD1. Germline assignment: CDR1 SGHVS and CDR2 FQNEAQ. This CDR3 is built from 18 residues. J was trimmed by 6 bases and V by 4 bases; bases with no gene match: 15. CDR3 DNA sequence: TGTGCCAGCAGCTCTCCCCCGGGACAGGGTAGGCAGGCCGGGGAGCTGTTTTTT. Protein sequence: CASSSPPGQGRQAGELFF.

This clone was recorded once. This chain joins TRBV10-3 and TRBJ2-7; 8 bases are shared with TRBD1. The CDR3 length is 15 residues. CDR1 and CDR2 from the germline V gene are ENHRY and SYGVKD. V gave up 4 bases and J gave up 7 bases; unmatched junction bases: 12. The CDR3 region has the DNA TGTGCCATCAGTGGAAGCCCGGGACAGGACATGGAGCAGTACTTC. As protein: CAISGSPGQDMEQYF.

V usage is TRBV6-5 and J usage is TRBJ1-2, with 7 bases lining up with TRBD1. The J segment lost 4 bases and the V segment lost 5 bases, leaving 7 bases of the junction unmatched. This CDR3 is 14 amino acids long. Germline V CDR1 and CDR2: MNHEY, SVGAGI. The chain's CDR3 is CASSLRDSLYGYTF. The CDR3 DNA reads TGTGCCAGCAGTCTCCGGGACAGCCTCTATGGCTACACCTTC.

This sequence joins TRBV19 and TRBJ1-5; unclear D gene. In germline, CDR1 is LNHDA, CDR2 SQIVND (reference sequence). V lost 2 bases and J 5 bases, leaving 7 bases between the germline ends. This CDR3 contains 13 residues. The CDR3 reads CASSISADQPQHF. CDR3 nucleotides: TGTGCCAGTAGTATAAGCGCTGATCAGCCCCAGCATTTT.